This entry lists 30 T cell receptor beta chains sequenced from one sample in a study of blood T cell repertoires in COVID-19. Only in-frame clones appear in the TCRdb table, and some are missing; sequencing was by immunoSEQ multiplex PCR. The sample has fewer than 250,000 clones; approximately 83% are singletons. The sample comprised peripheral blood. Every receptor here comes from a woman aged 40-49 years with active or convalescent COVID-19.

V usage is TRBV4-1 and J usage is TRBJ1-5; 12 bases are shared with TRBD1. Per the germline V gene, CDR1 is MGHRA and CDR2 is YSYEKL. This CDR3 has 20 residues. V shed 4 bases, J shed 2 bases, and the junction held 15 bases outside the gene matches. Here the CDR3 reads CASSRHSGTGGGRGNQPQHF. CDR3 bases: TGCGCCAGCAGCCGCCATTCTGGGACAGGGGGCGGTCGGGGCAATCAGCCCCAGCATTTT.

CDR3 sequence: CASSLGPNDGQPQHF. Written as DNA, the CDR3 is TGCGCCAGCAGCTTGGGTCCAAACGACGGGCAGCCCCAGCATTTT. The rearrangement links TRBV5-1 to TRBJ1-5; D remains unclear. The CDR3 covers 15 residues. Germline CDR1 and CDR2: SGHRS and YFSETQ. Trimming removed 0 bases from V and 7 bases from J, with 14 bases in between.

The chain combines TRBV30 with TRBJ1-2; 7 bases align to TRBD1. J was trimmed by 10 bases and V by 3 bases; bases with no gene match: 11. The CDR3 is made up of 13 amino acids. CDR1 and CDR2 (germline): GTSNPN, SVGIG (reference sequence). The CDR3 reads CAWSRQGKGPYTF. CDR3 coding DNA: TGTGCCTGGAGCCGACAGGGAAAGGGCCCCTACACCTTC.

V gene TRBV6-5 combines with J gene TRBJ2-7; the match to TRBD2 covers 8 bases. With 11 bases clipped from V and 2 bases from J, the junction kept 8 bases outside the gene matches. Germline lookup yields CDR1 MNHEY and CDR2 SVGAGI. The CDR3 spans 13 residues. CDR3: CAHSGSPTYEQYF. The CDR3 DNA reads as TGTGCCCACAGCGGGAGTCCTACCTACGAGCAGTACTTC.

CDR3 DNA sequence: TGTGCCAGCTCACCACTAACAGGGAGCAATCAGCCCCAGCATTTT. Protein product: CASSPLTGSNQPQHF. The chain recombines TRBV18 with TRBJ1-5; a weak D match, TRBD1 (6 bases). CDR1 KGHSH and CDR2 LQKENI come from the germline V gene. The CDR3 contains 15 residues. With 1 base removed from V and 1 base from J, the gap between germline ends came to 8 bases.

V is TRBV19 and J is TRBJ1-2; 8 nucleotides agree with TRBD1. The germline V gene encodes CDR1 LNHDA and CDR2 SQIVND (reference sequence). This CDR3 has 17 amino acids. The V gene end was trimmed by 1 base and the J gene end by 5 bases; junction bases not matched to a gene: 12. The CDR3: CASSIAQGALRVYGYTF. CDR3 sequence (DNA): TGTGCCAGTAGTATAGCCCAGGGGGCGTTAAGGGTTTATGGCTACACCTTC. The entire variable domain, with the rest obtained from reference TRBV19 and TRBJ1-2, is as follows: DGGITQSPKYLFRKEGQNVTLSCEQNLNHDAMYWYRQDPGQGLRLIYYSQIVNDFQKGDIAEGYSVSREKKESFPLTVTSAQKNPTAFYLCASSIAQGALRVYGYTFGSGTRLTVV.

This chain joins TRBV3-1 (or the pseudogene TRBV3-2) and TRBJ1-1; D may be TRBD1 (5 bases). The germline V gene has CDR1 LGHDT and CDR2 YNNKEL (reference sequence). The CDR3 runs to 17 residues. Trimming removed 0 bases from V and 3 bases from J, with 17 bases in between. In nucleotides, the CDR3 is TGTGCCAGCAGCCAAGAGCCTTTGCAGGGCTATGACACTGAAGCTTTCTTT. Translated: CASSQEPLQGYDTEAFF.

This clone was recorded a few times. The chain couples TRBV2 to TRBJ1-5; D ambiguous. Deletions cut 6 bases from V and 3 bases from J, with 9 bases between. Germline lookup yields CDR1 SNHLY and CDR2 FYNNEI. This CDR3 comprises 13 residues. This chain's CDR3 is CASSLDTNQPQHF. DNA of the CDR3: TGTGCCAGCAGCCTTGACACCAATCAGCCCCAGCATTTT.

The V gene is TRBV2, the J gene TRBJ1-2; the D gene is possibly TRBD1 (6 bases). Germline-derived CDR1 and CDR2 are SNHLY and FYNNEI. This CDR3 region has 14 residues. The ends were cut back, 3 bases at V and 6 bases at J, with 14 bases in the middle. The CDR3 reads CASSERQGIHGYTF. The CDR3 DNA reads TGTGCCAGCAGTGAGCGGCAGGGGATCCATGGCTACACCTTC.

The V gene is TRBV3-1 (or the pseudogene TRBV3-2), the J gene TRBJ1-6, with D unclear. V gave up 3 bases and J gave up 10 bases, with 19 bases separating them. Looked up from germline, CDR1 is LGHDT and CDR2 is YNNKEL (reference sequence). The CDR3 is made up of 16 amino acids. Here the CDR3 reads CASSQLSPGFGSPLHF. CDR3 in DNA: TGTGCCAGCAGCCAGCTTTCTCCGGGGTTTGGGTCACCCCTCCACTTT.

The chain carries TRBV28 and TRBJ2-1; 8 nucleotides match TRBD1. V trimming: 6 bases; J trimming: 2 bases; junction bases outside the gene matches: 3. Germline CDR1 is MDHEN and CDR2 is SYDVKM. The CDR3 covers 14 residues. The CDR3 nucleotides are TGTGCCAGCAGCAGACAGGGGCCCTACAATGAGCAGTTCTTC. As protein: CASSRQGPYNEQFF.

The chain couples TRBV12-3 or TRBV12-4 to TRBJ2-7; 7 bases line up with TRBD2. V shed 2 bases and J 6 bases; nucleotides not matched to a gene: 4. The CDR3 sequence is 13 residues long. CDR3 loop: CASSLLGRGEQYF. The DNA for the CDR3 is TGTGCCAGCAGTTTACTGGGGAGGGGCGAGCAGTACTTC.

Here the CDR3 DNA reads TGTGCCAGCAGCGGAGGGTCACATACCTATGGCTACACCTTC. Its protein is CASSGGSHTYGYTF. The chain employs TRBV11-3 and TRBJ1-2; D gene uncertain. The CDR3 totals 14 residues. Trimming removed 5 bases at V and 4 bases at J, with 14 bases between. CDR1 is SGHNT and CDR2 is YENEEA in the germline V gene.

This chain joins TRBV12-3 or TRBV12-4 and TRBJ1-1; perhaps TRBD1 as D (5 bases). Deletions cut 6 bases from V and 7 bases from J, with 12 bases between. This CDR3 is built from 12 residues. The CDR3 sequence is CASSSGGGEAFF. CDR3 nucleotide sequence: TGTGCCAGCAGCTCCGGGGGGGGTGAAGCTTTCTTT.

The table lists this clone with many counts. The chain couples TRBV4-3 to TRBJ1-2; D not resolved. Germline V gene sequence: CDR1 LGHNA, CDR2 YSLEER. The length of the CDR3 is 14 residues. Trimming cost V 0 bases and J 1 base, with 6 bases left between them. CDR3 loop: CASSQDQNNYGYTF. The CDR3 nucleotides read TGCGCCAGCAGCCAAGATCAGAATAACTATGGCTACACCTTC.

The chain joins TRBV30 to TRBJ2-7, with 11 bases fitting TRBD1. The V segment lost 3 bases and the J segment 3 bases; nucleotides outside the gene matches: 4. This CDR3 spans 14 amino acids. In germline, CDR1 is GTSNPN, CDR2 SVGIG (reference sequence). In DNA form, the CDR3 reads TGTGCCTGGAGGTCCGGGACAGGGGGCTACGAGCAGTACTTC. It encodes CAWRSGTGGYEQYF.

V usage is TRBV11-3 and J usage is TRBJ2-2; 9 bases are a match to TRBD2. CDR1 and CDR2 from the germline V gene are SGHNT and YENEEA. The CDR3 runs to 15 residues. Germline trimming cut 1 base from V and 7 bases from J; bases unmatched to any gene: 4. The CDR3 loop reads CASSLGGGAGGELFF. The CDR3 coding sequence is TGTGCCAGCAGCTTAGGCGGGGGGGCTGGCGGGGAGCTGTTTTTT. The whole variable domain, remainder taken from reference TRBV11-3 and TRBJ2-2, is EAGVVQSPRYKIIEKKQPVAFWCNPISGHNTLYWYLQNLGQGPELLIRYENEEAVDDSQLPKDRFSAERLKGVDSTLKIQPAELGDSAVYLCASSLGGGAGGELFFGEGSRLTVL.

The chain uses TRBV11-3 and TRBJ2-7; 11 bases agree with TRBD1. There are 14 residues in the CDR3. V lost 5 bases to trimming and J lost 5 bases; unmatched junction nucleotides: 5. CDR1 and CDR2 (germline): SGHNT, YENEEA. The CDR3 DNA sequence: TGTGCCAGCAGCCGGACAGGGGGCGAGGACGAGCAGTACTTC. Its translation is CASSRTGGEDEQYF.

The genes are TRBV12-5 and TRBJ1-5, with no clear D. V lost 7 bases, J lost 4 bases, and 11 bases lay in between. The CDR3 is 13 residues long. The V gene's germline CDR1 is LGHNT and CDR2 FRNRAP. This CDR3 is CASALSGNQPQHF. Here the CDR3 DNA reads TGTGCTAGTGCTCTATCAGGAAATCAGCCCCAGCATTTT.

This clone occurred a few times. Here the CDR3 DNA reads TGTGCCAGCAGCCTCGACAGGGATATTTCACCCCTCCACTTT. Its protein is CASSLDRDISPLHF. The V and J genes are TRBV28 and TRBJ1-6, with 7 bases identical to TRBD1. V was clipped by 6 bases and J by 9 bases; unmatched bases: 8. CDR3 length: 14 residues. CDR1 and CDR2 from the germline V gene are MDHEN and SYDVKM.

V is TRBV12-5 and J is TRBJ2-2; 7 positions agree with TRBD1. J lost 7 bases, V lost 6 bases, and 8 bases had no gene match. Germline CDR1 LGHNT, CDR2 FRNRAP. This CDR3 has 14 residues. CDR3 coding DNA: TGTGCTAGTGGCATCACAGGGGCGGGCGGGGAGCTGTTTTTT. Amino acid sequence: CASGITGAGGELFF.

The chain uses TRBV7-2 and TRBJ1-2; possible D gene TRBD1, 5 bases. This CDR3 has 13 amino acids. Between the trimmed V and J ends, which lost 6 bases and 7 bases, there was a span of 15 bases. Germline CDR1 and CDR2: SGHTA and FQGNSA. The CDR3 DNA reads as TGTGCCAGCAGGCGGGACCTTATGGGTGGCTACACCTTC. It encodes CASRRDLMGGYTF.

The V gene is TRBV6-6, the J gene TRBJ1-5; tentatively, D is TRBD1 (6 bases). The CDR3 length is 15 residues. Per germline, CDR1 MNHNY and CDR2 SVGAGI (reference sequence). V was cut by 5 bases and J by 5 bases, with 16 bases left in between. CDR3 region: CASSHVEQGHQPQHF. The DNA of the CDR3 is TGTGCCAGCAGTCACGTAGAACAGGGCCATCAGCCCCAGCATTTT.

V and J are TRBV19 and TRBJ2-4; 14 bases fit TRBD2. V shed 4 bases and J 8 bases; nucleotides not matched to a gene: 7. The CDR3 consists of 16 residues. Per germline, CDR1 LNHDA and CDR2 SQIVND (reference sequence). CDR3 region: CASSTGTSGSGDIQYF. The DNA of the CDR3 is TGTGCCAGTAGTACCGGGACTAGCGGGAGTGGGGACATTCAGTACTTC.

V usage is TRBV24-1 and J usage is TRBJ2-1; D not certain. The CDR3 totals 13 residues. CDR1 is KGHDR, CDR2 SFDVKD, per germline. V was shortened by 1 base and J by 7 bases, with 7 bases between the two germline ends. The CDR3, as DNA: TGTGCCACCAGTGATTTATCTAGGAATGAGCAGTTCTTC. Its protein is CATSDLSRNEQFF.

This clone was recorded once. The J gene is TRBJ1-1, the V gene TRBV6-5; D unclear. V gave up 2 bases and J gave up 6 bases, with 19 bases separating them. The CDR3 is 16 amino acids. The germline CDR1 and CDR2 sequences are MNHEY and SVGAGI. In DNA, the CDR3 is TGTGCCAGCAGTTACCCGCGGGAAGGTACACCCCCTGAAGCTTTCTTT. Translated: CASSYPREGTPPEAFF.

The V call is TRBV7-2, the J call TRBJ1-2; D gene ambiguous. The CDR3 loop spans 12 amino acids. Per germline, CDR1 SGHTA and CDR2 FQGNSA. V lost 2 bases, J lost 8 bases, and 9 bases lay in between. CDR3 residues: CASSLNRQGYTF. CDR3 bases: TGTGCCAGCAGCTTAAACAGACAAGGCTACACCTTC.

Notes on this clone: This sample includes further DNA sequences coding for the same CDR3. V gene TRBV5-1 combines with J gene TRBJ2-1, with 12 nucleotides matching TRBD2. The germline V gene has CDR1 SGHRS and CDR2 YFSETQ. With 0 bases clipped from V and 7 bases from J, the junction kept 2 bases outside the gene matches. The CDR3 consists of 15 residues. CDR3 DNA sequence: TGCGCCAGCAGCTTGGGACTAGCGGGAGTTAATGAGCAGTTCTTC. This codes for CASSLGLAGVNEQFF.

The gene calls are TRBV12-5 and TRBJ1-4; TRBD1 might be the D (5 bases). CDR1 and CDR2 from the germline V gene are LGHNT and FRNRAP. Trimming took off 5 bases at V and 7 bases at J, with 17 bases between the two ends. The CDR3 contains 15 residues. CDR3 bases: TGTGCTAGTGGTCCTGGCGTCAGCGGGGGTGAAAAACTGTTTTTT. Translation: CASGPGVSGGEKLFF.

The count of this clone is one. The chain uses TRBV18 and TRBJ1-1; D not certain. CDR1 KGHSH and CDR2 LQKENI come from the germline V gene. With 3 bases removed from V and 3 bases from J, the gap between germline ends came to 8 bases. This CDR3 is 13 amino acids long. CDR3 DNA sequence: TGTGCCAGCTCACCTGAGGGAGACACTGAAGCTTTCTTT. It encodes CASSPEGDTEAFF.